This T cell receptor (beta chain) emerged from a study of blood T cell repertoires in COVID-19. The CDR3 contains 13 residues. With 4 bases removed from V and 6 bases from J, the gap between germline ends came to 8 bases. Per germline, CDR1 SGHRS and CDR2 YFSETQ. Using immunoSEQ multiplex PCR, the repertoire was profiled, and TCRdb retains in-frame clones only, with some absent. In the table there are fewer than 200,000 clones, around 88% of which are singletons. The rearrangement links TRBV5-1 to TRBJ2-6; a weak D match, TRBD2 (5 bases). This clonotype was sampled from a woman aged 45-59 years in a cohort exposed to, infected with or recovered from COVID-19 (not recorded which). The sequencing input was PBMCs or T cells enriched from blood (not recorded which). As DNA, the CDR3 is TGCGCCAGCAGCCTCGGGGAGGCCAACGTCCTGACTTTC. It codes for CASSLGEANVLTF.